The next 16 T cell receptor beta chains were all read from a single sample in a study of shared clonotypes between healthy human individuals (dated by TCRdb to the early 2020s). Library creation used the immunoSEQ multiplex PCR assay. Entries here come from immuneACCESS through TCRdb and include only in-frame sequences with V and J called. Some clones fail to appear in such tables; in the studies checked, an unresolved V gene covers under half of the shortfall, and the cause of the remainder is unknown. The sample table lists some 380,000 clones, 90% to 97% of them with a count of one. Around 0.3% of the sample comes from the top ten. Material for sequencing was memory CD8+ T cells sorted from blood. The cell subset or site tag for this specimen amounts to: CD45RO+ cells pooled with CCR7-negative TemRA cells. These receptors all come from a young man in good health.

The chain employs TRBV15 and TRBJ2-1; D remains ambiguous. CDR1 and CDR2 from the germline V gene are LNHNV and YYDKDF (reference sequence). Trimming cost V 3 bases and J 9 bases, with 15 bases left between them. The CDR3 has 14 amino acids. CDR3 sequence: CATSRQAIEAEQFF. For the CDR3, the DNA is TGTGCCACCAGCAGGCAGGCCATCGAGGCTGAGCAGTTCTTC. Combining the CDR3 with reference TRBV15 and TRBJ2-1 gives the whole variable domain DAMVIQNPRYQVTQFGKPVTLSCSQTLNHNVMYWYQQKSSQAPKLLFHYYDKDFNNEADTPDNFQSRRPNTSFCFLDIRSPGLGDTAMYLCATSRQAIEAEQFFGPGTRLTVL.

In regard to this clone: Other DNA sequences in the same sample also yield this CDR3. This chain links TRBV5-4 with TRBJ1-2; no firm D call. The V and J ends lost 1 base and 5 bases respectively, with 6 bases between them. The CDR3 consists of 12 residues. The V gene's germline CDR1 is SGHNT and CDR2 YYREEE (reference sequence). CDR3 nucleotides: TGTGCCAGCAGCTTGAGCGGGTATGGCTACACCTTC. Residues: CASSLSGYGYTF.

The chain recombines TRBV5-8 with TRBJ2-3, with unresolved D. The CDR3 extends over 15 amino acids. The ends were cut back, 1 base at V and 0 bases at J, with 9 bases in the middle. CDR1 is SGHTS, CDR2 YDEGEE, per germline. The CDR3, as DNA: TGTGCCAGCAGCTTGCTTTCCCCCAGCACAGATACGCAGTATTTT. Encoded protein: CASSLLSPSTDTQYF.

The chain uses TRBV10-2 and TRBJ2-7; D is unresolved. V was trimmed by 6 bases and J by 3 bases, leaving 9 bases between them. The CDR3 is 12 amino acids. Germline-derived CDR1 and CDR2 are WSHSY and SAAADI. This CDR3 reads CASRVLGYEQYF. CDR3 nucleotide sequence: TGCGCCAGCAGGGTACTGGGCTACGAGCAGTACTTC.

The chain recombines TRBV18 with TRBJ2-7; perhaps TRBD2 as D (6 bases). Between the trimmed V and J ends, which lost 2 bases and 2 bases, there was a span of 19 bases. CDR1 is KGHSH and CDR2 is LQKENI in the germline V gene. CDR3 length equals 17 residues. CDR3 nucleotide sequence: TGTGCCAGCTCACCAGAATTCGGGGGTGGAGGGACCTACGAGCAGTACTTC. Translating it yields CASSPEFGGGGTYEQYF.

V gene TRBV7-9 combines with J gene TRBJ1-1; 8 nucleotides align to TRBD1. Germline-derived CDR1 and CDR2 are SEHNR and FQNEAQ (reference sequence). The V segment lost 6 bases and the J segment 4 bases; nucleotides outside the gene matches: 4. The CDR3 covers 13 residues. CDR3: CASRETGGTEAFF. The CDR3 DNA is TGTGCCAGCAGGGAAACAGGGGGCACTGAAGCTTTCTTT.

The gene calls are TRBV7-8 and TRBJ2-5, with D unresolved. The V gene lost 1 base and the J gene lost 5 bases, with 8 bases spanning the gap. The CDR3 spans 13 residues. The germline CDR1 and CDR2 sequences are SGHVS and FQNEAQ. DNA for the CDR3: TGTGCCAGCAGCTTAGACTCCCGGGAGACCCAGTACTTC. Its protein is CASSLDSRETQYF.

The chain couples TRBV6-1 to TRBJ2-3; TRBD2 matches 7 bases. Looked up from germline, CDR1 is MNHNS and CDR2 is SASEGT. The V and J ends lost 4 bases and 5 bases, in that order; junction bases with no gene match: 3. The CDR3 has 13 residues. The CDR3 DNA reads as TGTGCCAGCAGTGGACTAGCCCTAGATACGCAGTATTTT. Amino acid sequence: CASSGLALDTQYF.

The rearrangement links TRBV7-9 to TRBJ2-7; possible D gene TRBD2, 5 bases. Germline CDR1 is SEHNR and CDR2 is FQNEAQ (reference sequence). This CDR3 is built from 13 residues. V lost 3 bases to trimming and J lost 4 bases, with 10 bases between them. CDR3 amino acids: CASSFGIVYEQYF. DNA of the CDR3: TGTGCCAGCAGCTTCGGGATAGTTTACGAGCAGTACTTC.

The chain uses TRBV18 and TRBJ2-2; D is ambiguous. Per the germline V gene, CDR1 is KGHSH and CDR2 is LQKENI. Trimming stripped 2 bases from V and 0 bases from J, with 10 bases between. This CDR3 has 16 residues. CDR3 loop: CASSPSRDSNTGELFF. CDR3 in DNA: TGTGCCAGCTCACCAAGCCGCGATTCGAACACCGGGGAGCTGTTTTTT.

The genes are TRBV6-5 and TRBJ2-5; D call uncertain. Germline lookup yields CDR1 MNHEY and CDR2 SVGAGI. The CDR3 is 15 amino acids. Trimming pared 2 bases from V and 3 bases from J, leaving 13 bases between. The CDR3 region is CASSYVGRPKETQYF. For the CDR3, the DNA is TGTGCCAGCAGTTACGTCGGCAGACCGAAAGAGACCCAGTACTTC.

The rearrangement links TRBV6-5 to TRBJ1-3, with D possibly TRBD1 on 6 matching bases. Trimming left V 7 bases short and J 9 bases short, with 19 bases between. The CDR3 extends over 14 amino acids. CDR1 and CDR2 from the germline V gene are MNHEY and SVGAGI. The CDR3 region is CASTDTGKGATIYF. The CDR3 bases are TGTGCCAGCACCGACACAGGGAAGGGCGCCACCATATATTTT.

The rearrangement uses TRBV6-5 and TRBJ1-1; no reliable D call. From germline, CDR1 is MNHEY and CDR2 SVGAGI. The CDR3 has 15 amino acids. The V and J ends lost 6 bases and 4 bases respectively, with 18 bases between them. The CDR3 DNA is TGTGCCAGCAGGAGAGACATGGGCAGTGGCACTGAAGCTTTCTTT. This encodes CASRRDMGSGTEAFF.

The chain is built from TRBV19 and TRBJ2-5; D gene uncertain. Trimming took 1 base from V and 2 from J, leaving 8 bases between them. Germline CDR1 and CDR2: LNHDA and SQIVND (reference sequence). This CDR3 contains 14 residues. The CDR3 nucleotides read TGTGCCAGTAGTATAGCAGAGAGACAAGAGACCCAGTACTTC. Its translation is CASSIAERQETQYF.

V is TRBV4-1 and J is TRBJ2-1; 7 bases line up with TRBD1. With 2 bases clipped from V and 5 bases from J, the junction kept 6 bases outside the gene matches. Germline V lookup: CDR1 MGHRA, CDR2 YSYEKL. The CDR3 loop spans 15 amino acids. Written as DNA, the CDR3 is TGCGCCAGCAGCCAAACCGGGACAGTTAACAATGAGCAGTTCTTC. Translated, it gives CASSQTGTVNNEQFF.

This chain links TRBV10-3 with TRBJ2-7, with 9 bases matching TRBD1. Germline assignment: CDR1 ENHRY and CDR2 SYGVKD. CDR3 size: 13 residues. After removal of 8 bases from V and 2 bases from J, the junction contained 4 bases not matched to a gene. CDR3 residues: CAIRRTGAYEQYF. The CDR3, as DNA: TGTGCCATCCGGAGGACAGGGGCCTACGAGCAGTACTTC.